This is a list of T cell receptor beta chains from one sample in a study of cytomegalovirus exposure and HLA in healthy donors. Sequencing used immunoSEQ multiplex PCR; TCRdb keeps in-frame clones, though not all of them. Here the sample spans 150,000 to 200,000 clones, about 87% being singletons. The source material was PBMCs. These receptors originate from a woman aged 30 to 39 in good health and CMV-seronegative. Each CDR3 is given without its conserved first and last residue.

v_call	cdr3_aa
TRBV5-6	ASSYPDRTYEQY
TRBV18	ASSPRGSRENEQF
TRBV7-6	ASSPGGAGYT
TRBV18	ASSPVTSGSSYEQY
TRBV6-5	ASSLTGENRPQH
TRBV29-1	SVSLAGAGVEQF
TRBV6-6	ASLPAGATGNNEQF
TRBV4-2	ASSQSGDAGADEQF
TRBV7-9	ASSLGTAVTYEQY
TRBV6-6	ASSYSMPGGVYGYT
TRBV6-5	ASRKQGSSNQPQH
TRBV27	ASSWDSNNYGYT
TRBV6-5	ASGRDARSQPQH
TRBV7-9	ASSLDTRLGAQETQY
TRBV5-1	ASKGQANEKLF
TRBV5-1	ASSLLGQGPNTEAF
TRBV11-2	ASSPAGLYEQY
TRBV5-4	ASSSQSPAKNIQY
TRBV11-2	ASSSGHKFYNEQF
TRBV29-1	SVDLRQGGRNTEAF
TRBV5-4	ASSLERVDTEAF
TRBV4-1	ASSQDHSHSNQPQH
TRBV18	ASSPPSVKRNEQF
TRBV5-1	ASSLDRGPSYEQY
TRBV6-4	ASSDGVAGDYNEQF
TRBV4-2	ASSTRDSTYGYT
TRBV4-1	ASSQVGGGEGYT
TRBV14	ASSRPGQGIRGYT
TRBV4-1	ASSQSSMGTDTQY
TRBV29-1	NIVHGYT
TRBV5-6	ASSPTGSEKLF
TRBV4-1	ASSQDVVGGGTEAF
TRBV4-2	ASSQFRSTEAF
TRBV25-1	ASSESNRYPYEQY
TRBV18	ASSSNRVGNNSPLH
TRBV2	ASSLTGESGEAF
TRBV7-9	ASSFGLAGVQETQY
TRBV7-8	ASSPREGDTEAF
TRBV27	ASSLGRGERYEQY
TRBV15	ATSREVNSPLH
TRBV19	ASSISGVEAF
TRBV29-1	SVGGRLAVSNEQF
TRBV4-2	ASSQAGQGSNEQF
TRBV27	ASSNRGGPQH
TRBV14	ASSQVSRGGHNEQF
TRBV5-4	ASSLAASTATEAF
TRBV5-4	ASSIGLAGGEEQF
TRBV4-2	ASSQEGGSYEKLF
TRBV7-6	ASSLAAGADQPQH
TRBV27	ASRKGQGTYNEQF
TRBV7-6	ASSIGGEQY
TRBV7-8	ASSPRTGFSHGYT
TRBV9	ASSGRDREAF
TRBV5-1	ASSGTEARHTEAF
TRBV27	ASSVLAGGKETQY
TRBV15	ATSSELGLHSYEQY
TRBV11-2	ASSLGGGSYEQY
TRBV5-1	ASSPNTYEQY
TRBV6-6	AAKIGGGGQPQH
TRBV7-8	ASSSGLGPYEQY